The subject of this entry is one T cell receptor beta chain. CDR3 length: 13 residues. Germline V gene sequence: CDR1 MDHEN, CDR2 SYDVKM. V was shortened by 7 bases and J by 7 bases, with 11 bases between the two germline ends. The source of the sample is a study of blood T cell repertoires in COVID-19. Study information: The United States, Italy and Spain supplied acute and convalescent COVID-19 samples. The cDNA or gDNA used as material had been derived from T cells, B-cell-depleted T cells, or PBMCs.

Original data processing: Nucleated cell counts were estimated from reference gene primer amplification. The repertoire was sequenced with immunoSEQ multiplex PCR; TCRdb's copy has only in-frame clones and lacks some. The V and J calls and clone size were taken over from that table, and D and trimming were inferred from the DNA. The table lists about 35,000 clones, approximately 85% of them singletons. Sequences were obtained from peripheral blood. This chain joins TRBV28 and TRBJ1-6; D perhaps matches TRBD1 (6 bases). The source is a man aged 55 to 70 with active or convalescent COVID-19. The CDR3 DNA follows: TGTGCCAGCACGGGGGGCCGAAATTCACCCCTCCACTTT. This codes for CASTGGRNSPLHF. Full variable domain (outside the CDR3, taken from reference TRBV28 and TRBJ1-6): DVKVTQSSRYLVKRTGEKVFLECVQDMDHENMFWYRQDPGLGLRLIYFSYDVKMKEKGDIPEGYSVSREKKERFSLILESASTNQTSMYLCASTGGRNSPLHFGNGTRLTVT.